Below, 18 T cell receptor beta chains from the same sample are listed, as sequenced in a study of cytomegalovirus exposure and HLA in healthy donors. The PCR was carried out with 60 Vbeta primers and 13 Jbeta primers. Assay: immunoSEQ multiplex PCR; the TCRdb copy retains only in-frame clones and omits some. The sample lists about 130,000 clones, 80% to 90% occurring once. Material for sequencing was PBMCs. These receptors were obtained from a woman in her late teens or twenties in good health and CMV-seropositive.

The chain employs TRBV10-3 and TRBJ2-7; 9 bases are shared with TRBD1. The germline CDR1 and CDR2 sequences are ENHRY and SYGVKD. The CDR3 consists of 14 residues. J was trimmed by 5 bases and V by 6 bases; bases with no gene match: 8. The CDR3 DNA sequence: TGTGCCATCAGGGCGGGACAGGGTCTCGACGAGCAGTACTTC. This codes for CAIRAGQGLDEQYF.

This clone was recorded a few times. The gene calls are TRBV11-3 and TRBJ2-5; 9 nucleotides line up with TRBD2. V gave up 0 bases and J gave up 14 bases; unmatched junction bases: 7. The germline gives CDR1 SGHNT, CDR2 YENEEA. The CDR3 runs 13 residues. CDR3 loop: CASSLEGTSSLYF. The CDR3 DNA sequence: TGTGCCAGCAGCTTAGAAGGGACTAGCAGCCTCTACTTC.

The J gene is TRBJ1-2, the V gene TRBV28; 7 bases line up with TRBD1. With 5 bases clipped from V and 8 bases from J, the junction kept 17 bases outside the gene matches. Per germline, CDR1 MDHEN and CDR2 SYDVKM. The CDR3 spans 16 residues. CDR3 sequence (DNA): TGTGCCAGCAGTATATCCCCCCCGGCCAGGGGGTCGGGCTACACCTTC. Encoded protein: CASSISPPARGSGYTF.

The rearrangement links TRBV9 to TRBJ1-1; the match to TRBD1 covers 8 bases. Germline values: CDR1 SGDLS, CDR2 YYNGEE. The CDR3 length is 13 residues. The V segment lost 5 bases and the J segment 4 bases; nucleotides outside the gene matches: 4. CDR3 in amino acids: CASSDTGGTEAFF. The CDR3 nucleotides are TGTGCCAGCAGTGACACAGGGGGCACTGAAGCTTTCTTT.

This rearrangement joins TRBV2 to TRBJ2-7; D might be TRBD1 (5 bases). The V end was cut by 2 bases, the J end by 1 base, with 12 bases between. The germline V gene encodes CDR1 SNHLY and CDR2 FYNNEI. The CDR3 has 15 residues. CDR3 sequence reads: CASSESRGQSYEQYF. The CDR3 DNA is TGTGCCAGCAGTGAAAGTAGGGGTCAGTCCTACGAGCAGTACTTC.

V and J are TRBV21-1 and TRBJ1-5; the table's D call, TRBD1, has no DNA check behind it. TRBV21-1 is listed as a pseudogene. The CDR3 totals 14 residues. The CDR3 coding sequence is TGTGCCAGCAGGACACTTTATAGCAATCAGCCCCAGCATTTT. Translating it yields CASRTLYSNQPQHF.

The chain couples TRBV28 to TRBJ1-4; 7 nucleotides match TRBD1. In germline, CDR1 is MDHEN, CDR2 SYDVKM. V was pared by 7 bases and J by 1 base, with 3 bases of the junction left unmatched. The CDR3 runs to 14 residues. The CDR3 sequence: CASTGTVTNEKLFF. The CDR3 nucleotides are TGTGCCAGCACCGGGACAGTAACTAATGAAAAACTGTTTTTT.

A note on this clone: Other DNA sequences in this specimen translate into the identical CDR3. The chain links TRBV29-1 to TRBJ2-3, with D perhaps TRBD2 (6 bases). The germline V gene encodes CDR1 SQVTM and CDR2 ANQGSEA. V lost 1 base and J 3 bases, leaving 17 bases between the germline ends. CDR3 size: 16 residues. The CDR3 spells CSVEGGAGFGTDTQYF. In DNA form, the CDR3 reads TGCAGCGTTGAAGGGGGCGCGGGATTTGGTACAGATACGCAGTATTTT.

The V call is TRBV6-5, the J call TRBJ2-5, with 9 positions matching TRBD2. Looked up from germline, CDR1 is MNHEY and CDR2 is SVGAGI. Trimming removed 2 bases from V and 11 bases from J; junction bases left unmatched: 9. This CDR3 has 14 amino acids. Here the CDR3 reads CASSYAGGLVGQYF. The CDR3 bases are TGTGCCAGCAGTTACGCGGGGGGGTTGGTGGGGCAGTACTTC.

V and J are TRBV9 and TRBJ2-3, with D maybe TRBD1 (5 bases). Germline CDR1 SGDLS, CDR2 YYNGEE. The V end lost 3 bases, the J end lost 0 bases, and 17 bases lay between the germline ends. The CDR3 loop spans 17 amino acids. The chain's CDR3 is CASSARGHSGSTDTQYF. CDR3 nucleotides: TGTGCCAGCAGCGCCCGCGGACATTCCGGGAGCACAGATACGCAGTATTTT.

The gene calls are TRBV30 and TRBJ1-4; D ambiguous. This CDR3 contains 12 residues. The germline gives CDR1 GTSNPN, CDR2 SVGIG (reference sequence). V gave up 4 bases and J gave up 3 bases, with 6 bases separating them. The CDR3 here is CAWTVPNEKLFF. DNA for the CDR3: TGTGCCTGGACGGTTCCTAATGAAAAACTGTTTTTT.

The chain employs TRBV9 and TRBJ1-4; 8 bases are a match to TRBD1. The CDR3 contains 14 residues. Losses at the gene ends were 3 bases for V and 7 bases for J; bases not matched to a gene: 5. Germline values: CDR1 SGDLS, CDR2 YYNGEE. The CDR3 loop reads CASSARGLGEKLFF. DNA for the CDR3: TGTGCCAGCAGCGCCAGGGGGCTGGGTGAAAAACTGTTTTTT.

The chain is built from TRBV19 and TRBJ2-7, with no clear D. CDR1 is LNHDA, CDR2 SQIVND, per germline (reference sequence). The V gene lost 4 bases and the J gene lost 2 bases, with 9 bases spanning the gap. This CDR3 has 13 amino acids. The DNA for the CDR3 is TGTGCCAGTAGTACCGCGAATGCCTACGAGCAGTACTTC. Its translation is CASSTANAYEQYF.

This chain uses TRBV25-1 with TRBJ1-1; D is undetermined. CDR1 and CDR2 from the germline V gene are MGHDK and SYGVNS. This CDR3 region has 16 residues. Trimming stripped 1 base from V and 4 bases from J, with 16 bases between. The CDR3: CASSESTGERSTEAFF. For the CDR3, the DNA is TGTGCCAGCAGTGAATCCACCGGGGAGCGGAGCACTGAAGCTTTCTTT.

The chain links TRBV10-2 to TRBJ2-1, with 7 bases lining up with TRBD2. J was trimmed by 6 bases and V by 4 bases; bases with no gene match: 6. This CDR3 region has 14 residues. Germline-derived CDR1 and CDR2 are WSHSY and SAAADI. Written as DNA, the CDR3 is TGCGCCAGCAGTGGACTAGCCACCGGCAATGAGCAGTTCTTC. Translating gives CASSGLATGNEQFF.

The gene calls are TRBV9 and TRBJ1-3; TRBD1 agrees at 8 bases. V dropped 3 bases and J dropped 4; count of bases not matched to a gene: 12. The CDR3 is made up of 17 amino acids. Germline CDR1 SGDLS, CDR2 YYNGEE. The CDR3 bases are TGTGCCAGCAGCGCGCTCCCCGGGACAGGAGTCGGAAACACCATATATTTT. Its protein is CASSALPGTGVGNTIYF.

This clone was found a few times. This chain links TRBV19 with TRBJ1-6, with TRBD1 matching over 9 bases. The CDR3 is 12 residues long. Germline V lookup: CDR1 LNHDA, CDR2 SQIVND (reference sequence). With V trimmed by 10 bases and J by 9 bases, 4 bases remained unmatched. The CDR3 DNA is TGTGCCATCGGGACAGGGAGTTCACCCCTCCACTTT. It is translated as CAIGTGSSPLHF.

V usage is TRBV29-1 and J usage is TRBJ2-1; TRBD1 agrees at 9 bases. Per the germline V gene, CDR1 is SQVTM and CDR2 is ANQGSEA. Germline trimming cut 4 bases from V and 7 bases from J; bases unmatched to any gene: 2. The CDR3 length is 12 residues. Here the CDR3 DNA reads TGCAGCGTTGCCGGACAGGGGAATGAGCAGTTCTTC. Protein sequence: CSVAGQGNEQFF.